A selection of T cell receptor beta chains follows, all from one sample in a study of blood T cells in healthy people across ages. TCRdb passed the 5' RACE reads through MiXCR, listing each CDR3 protein once. Of around 1,900,000 distinct CDR3 sequences listed, 30% to 40% were seen once; the top ten hold roughly 23%. The specimen sequenced was blood. These receptors all stem from a human donor in good health. CDR3s include the opening cysteine and the closing phenylalanine or tryptophan. D genes are given only for firm matches. Clone size, where shown, is once, few, many, or a class for clones that have expanded.

V gene,clone size,D gene,J gene,CDR3 protein,CDR3 DNA
TRBV21-1,NA,NA,TRBJ2-5,CASSKEDSGGPGETQYF,TGTGCCAGCAGCAAAGAGGATAGCGGGGGTCCAGGGGAGACCCAGTACTTC
TRBV9,NA,TRBD2,TRBJ2-7,CAGTPGGSAYEQYF,TGTGCCGGCACCCCCGGGGGGAGTGCCTACGAGCAGTACTTC
TRBV12-3/TRBV12-4,few,NA,TRBJ2-7,CASSSQFRGTEQYF,TGTGCCAGCAGTTCCCAGTTCAGGGGAACCGAGCAGTACTTC
TRBV4-2,NA,NA,TRBJ1-3,CASSSRGSSGNTIYF,TGTGCCAGCAGCTCCCGGGGGTCCTCTGGAAACACCATATATTTT
TRBV30,NA,NA,TRBJ2-1,CARAPGSSYNEQFF,TGTGCCCGAGCCCCAGGGAGCTCCTACAATGAGCAGTTCTTC
TRBV29-1,many,NA,TRBJ2-1,CSVIHYNEQFF,TGCAGCGTTATACATTACAATGAGCAGTTCTTC
TRBV20-1,NA,NA,TRBJ2-7,CSARSNKATYEQYF,TGCAGTGCTAGATCGAACAAGGCAACCTACGAGCAGTACTTC
TRBV3-1,NA,TRBD1,TRBJ2-1,CASSQRGQGANEQFF,TGTGCCAGCAGCCAAAGGGGACAGGGGGCGAATGAGCAGTTCTTC
TRBV7-2,NA,TRBD2,TRBJ2-5,CASSPGGTTQYF,TGTGCCAGCAGCCCGGGGGGTACGACCCAGTACTTC
TRBV7-2,NA,NA,TRBJ2-7,CASSGAERYTEAQYF,TGTGCCAGCAGCGGCGCCGAACGCTATACGGAGGCCCAGTACTTC
TRBV5-1,few,NA,TRBJ2-1,CASSRYRNDEQFF,TGCGCCAGCAGCCGGTACCGCAATGATGAGCAGTTCTTC
TRBV4-3,NA,NA,TRBJ2-6,CASSQDRTSWGLRGANVLTF,TGCGCCAGCAGCCAAGATCGAACTTCGTGGGGGCTGAGGGGGGCCAACGTCCTGACTTTC
TRBV5-1,NA,NA,TRBJ2-1,CASSPINFNEQFF,TGCGCCAGCAGCCCGATTAATTTTAATGAGCAGTTCTTC
TRBV7-9,NA,NA,TRBJ2-7,CASSPARKIYEQYF,TGTGCCAGCAGCCCCGCCCGGAAGATCTACGAGCAGTACTTC
TRBV6-6,NA,TRBD1,TRBJ1-2,CASSHHFPGQGIEGYTF,TGTGCCAGCAGCCACCACTTTCCGGGACAGGGGATCGAAGGCTACACCTTC
TRBV5-1,few,NA,TRBJ1-2,CASSLSSQGRGYTF,TGCGCCAGCAGCTTGTCGTCACAGGGTAGGGGCTACACCTTC
TRBV7-3,NA,TRBD1,TRBJ2-5,CASSLSGQGVGETQYF,TGTGCCAGCAGCTTATCGGGACAGGGCGTAGGGGAGACCCAGTACTTC
TRBV12-3/TRBV12-4,NA,NA,TRBJ2-2,CASSPGHANTGELFF,TGTGCCAGCAGCCCGGGACACGCGAACACCGGGGAGCTGTTTTTT
TRBV7-9,NA,NA,TRBJ2-7,CASSGVGNSSYEQYF,TGTGCCAGCAGTGGGGTAGGTAACAGCTCCTACGAGCAGTACTTC
TRBV10-3,few,NA,TRBJ2-1,CAISRGPSSSYNEQFF,TGTGCCATCAGTCGGGGGCCTTCGAGCTCCTACAATGAGCAGTTCTTC
TRBV20-1,NA,TRBD1,TRBJ1-4,CSAREQGVANEKLFF,TGCAGTGCTAGAGAACAGGGGGTAGCTAATGAAAAACTGTTTTTT
TRBV7-6,NA,NA,TRBJ2-1,CASSLSTEYNEQFF,TGTGCCAGCAGCTTAAGTACAGAATACAATGAGCAGTTCTTC
TRBV20-1,NA,NA,TRBJ2-2,CSAHPEGKSTGELFF,TGCAGTGCCCATCCGGAGGGGAAAAGCACCGGGGAGCTGTTTTTT
TRBV5-1,few,NA,TRBJ2-7,CASSFISAYEQYF,TGCGCCAGCAGCTTTATCAGTGCCTACGAGCAGTACTTC
TRBV20-1,NA,NA,TRBJ2-5,CSAWGVQETQYF,TGCAGTGCTTGGGGAGTCCAAGAGACCCAGTACTTC
TRBV10-2,NA,TRBD2,TRBJ2-4,CASSAGGDRRNIQYF,TGCGCCAGCAGTGCGGGGGGGGATAGGCGAAACATTCAGTACTTC
TRBV20-1,few,NA,TRBJ2-5,CSASDRPQETQYF,TGCAGTGCTAGTGATAGGCCCCAAGAGACCCAGTACTTC
TRBV28,few,TRBD1,TRBJ2-3,CASSPTNRDSYTDTQYF,TGTGCCAGCAGTCCAACGAACCGGGACAGCTACACAGATACGCAGTATTTT
TRBV7-2,NA,NA,TRBJ1-2,CASSSRRGLGYGYTF,TGTGCCAGCAGCTCCCGGCGGGGTTTGGGCTATGGCTACACCTTC
TRBV29-1,few,NA,TRBJ1-1,CSVRDVSTEAFF,TGCAGCGTTAGAGATGTCAGCACTGAAGCTTTCTTT
TRBV15,NA,NA,TRBJ2-3,CAASLREGLSSTDTQYF,TGTGCCGCCAGCTTACGTGAGGGACTCTCTAGCACAGATACGCAGTATTTT
TRBV6-5,NA,NA,TRBJ2-3,CAGSYRTAKDTQYF,TGTGCCGGCAGTTATCGAACAGCGAAAGATACGCAGTATTTT
TRBV12-3/TRBV12-4,few,TRBD2,TRBJ2-1,CASSLAGAGVYNEQFF,TGTGCCAGCAGTTTAGCGGGAGCGGGGGTCTACAATGAGCAGTTCTTC
TRBV7-2,NA,TRBD1,TRBJ1-2,CASSSRQGAPYGYTF,TGTGCCAGCAGCTCCAGACAGGGGGCACCTTATGGCTACACCTTC
TRBV20-1,NA,TRBD2,TRBJ2-1,CSAPGTSGGDEQFF,TGCAGTGCTCCCGGGACTAGTGGGGGCGATGAGCAGTTCTTC
TRBV5-1,NA,NA,TRBJ2-7,CASSRWTGLTAGEQYF,TGCGCCAGCAGCCGGTGGACTGGGCTAACGGCCGGCGAGCAGTACTTC
TRBV3-1,NA,NA,TRBJ1-1,CASSQIEDTEAFF,TGTGCCAGCAGCCAGATAGAGGACACTGAAGCTTTCTTT
TRBV7-2,NA,TRBD2,TRBJ2-3,CASSRIAGGPTDTQYF,TGTGCCAGCAGTCGGATAGCGGGGGGCCCCACAGATACGCAGTATTTT
TRBV6-5,NA,NA,TRBJ2-1,CASSDILNEQFF,TGTGCCAGCAGCGACATTCTGAATGAGCAGTTCTTC
TRBV20-1,NA,TRBD1,TRBJ2-7,CSADGTGIHEQYF,TGCAGTGCCGACGGGACAGGGATCCACGAGCAGTACTTC
TRBV4-1,NA,NA,TRBJ1-4,CASSQDRRVYEKLFF,TGCGCCAGTAGCCAAGATAGAAGGGTTTATGAAAAACTGTTTTTT
TRBV7-2,NA,NA,TRBJ2-5,CASSLVRELGETQYF,TGTGCCAGCAGCTTAGTAAGAGAGTTAGGGGAGACCCAGTACTTC
TRBV7-7,once,NA,TRBJ2-5,CASSATGLQETKYF,TGTGCCAGCAGCGCCACAGGGCTCCAAGAGACCAAGTACTTC
TRBV12-3/TRBV12-4,NA,TRBD2,TRBJ2-7,CASNPELGGISEQYF,TGTGCCAGCAACCCCGAACTCGGGGGGATCAGCGAGCAGTACTTC
TRBV18,many,TRBD1,TRBJ2-7,CASSPQGASYEQYF,TGCGCCAGCAGCCCCCAGGGGGCTTCCTACGAGCAGTACTTC
TRBV7-2,NA,NA,TRBJ2-5,CASSRTSLEQYF,TGTGCCAGCAGCCGTACTAGTCTTGAGCAGTACTTC
TRBV29-1,NA,NA,TRBJ2-2,CSVFLNGELFF,TGCAGCGTTTTCCTTAACGGGGAGCTGTTTTTT
TRBV29-1,few,TRBD1,TRBJ1-2,CSVEAEQGGDYGYTF,TGCAGCGTTGAGGCAGAACAGGGGGGAGACTATGGCTACACCTTC
TRBV20-1,NA,TRBD2,TRBJ2-7,CSASTSGGFEQYF,TGCAGTGCTAGTACTAGCGGGGGATTCGAGCAGTACTTC
TRBV20-1,NA,NA,TRBJ2-6,CSAREGSSGANVLTF,TGCAGTGCTAGGGAGGGGAGCTCTGGGGCCAACGTCCTGACTTTC
TRBV28,few,TRBD2,TRBJ2-1,CASSSPSLPSGGSYNEQFF,TGTGCCAGCAGTTCGCCATCCCTCCCTAGCGGGGGGTCGTACAATGAGCAGTTCTTC
TRBV12-3/TRBV12-4,NA,NA,TRBJ2-1,CAVVVAGLPYNEQFF,TGTGCCGTGGTGGTGGCAGGGTTGCCCTACAATGAGCAGTTCTTC
TRBV20-1,NA,NA,TRBJ1-5,CSARETGFGGSQPQHF,TGCAGTGCTAGGGAAACAGGTTTCGGGGGAAGTCAGCCCCAGCATTTT
TRBV20-1,few,NA,TRBJ1-1,CSALLLTKAFF,TGCAGTGCCTTACTTCTAACGAAAGCTTTCTTT
TRBV11-3,NA,NA,TRBJ1-4,CASSVGRNNEKLFF,TGTGCCAGCAGTGTTGGACGGAATAATGAAAAACTGTTTTTT
TRBV20-1,many,NA,TRBJ1-1,CSARGYEGREAFF,TGCAGTGCTAGAGGGTATGAGGGCAGGGAAGCTTTCTTT
TRBV12-5,NA,TRBD2,TRBJ2-3,CASGPTSGTGTQYF,TGTGCTAGTGGTCCGACTAGCGGCACAGGTACGCAGTATTTT
TRBV4-1,many,TRBD2,TRBJ2-1,CASSQRLAGGYNEQFF,TGCGCCAGCAGCCAACGACTAGCGGGGGGCTACAATGAGCAGTTCTTC
TRBV10-3,few,TRBD1,TRBJ2-7,CAMEDDRGYEQYF,TGTGCCATGGAGGACGACAGGGGTTACGAGCAGTACTTC